The present TCR beta chain was sequenced within a study of regulatory T cells in long-lasting Graves disease. The time point is: newly diagnosed GD, antithyroid drugs for less than 3 months. TCR sequences were obtained from RNA taken from PBMCs. This clonotype showed up many times. The CDR3 runs to 13 residues. Looked up from germline, CDR1 is LGHNT and CDR2 is FRNRAP. V lost 7 bases, J lost 5 bases, and 11 bases lay in between. Arm-PCR with iRepertoire HTBI primers amplified the CDR3 regions for these TCR beta libraries. Each CDR3 protein is one row after TCRdb ran MiXCR on the multiplex PCR reads. The data hold about 430,000 distinct CDR3 sequences, with approximately 15% observed a single time. These same records also appear under a second study, on T cells in Graves' hyperthyroidism and ophthalmopathy.

The sequencing here drew on peripheral blood mononuclear cells (PBMCs), taken at new diagnosis, from a patient treated with antithyroid drugs. This TCR was sampled from a woman in her thirties or forties with Graves disease. The V and J genes are TRBV12-5 and TRBJ1-4; D perhaps matches TRBD1 (5 bases). The CDR3 reads CASAGTENEKLFF. In DNA, the CDR3 is TGTGCTAGTGCCGGGACCGAGAATGAAAAACTGTTTTTT.